The next 14 T cell receptor beta chains were all read from a single sample in a study of OX40 agonist ivuxolimab in advanced cancers. Library creation used the immunoSEQ multiplex PCR assay. The table comes from immuneACCESS by way of TCRdb, which keeps in-frame sequences with V and J called. Part of the clones is missing from these tables; in studies checked, under half for an unresolved V gene and the rest for unknown reasons. This sample holds roughly 68,000 clones; about 88% were observed only once. The top ten clonotypes cover 4% of the sample. Sequencing used CD4+ or CD8+ T cells sorted from blood, obtained in a trial of the OX40 agonist ivuxolimab. Receptor source: an adult with an advanced solid tumor such as melanoma, head and neck, liver or kidney cancer.

This clone was seen only a few times. The chain is built from TRBV10-3 and TRBJ2-3; 11 positions match TRBD1. This CDR3 has 15 residues. Germline assignment: CDR1 ENHRY and CDR2 SYGVKD. V dropped 7 bases and J dropped 4; count of bases not matched to a gene: 7. The CDR3 nucleotides are TGTGCCATCACCCCGGGACAGGGGGGAGCAGATACGCAGTATTTT. It is translated as CAITPGQGGADTQYF.

The V gene is TRBV7-2, the J gene TRBJ2-7, with D tentatively TRBD2 (6 bases). Per the germline V gene, CDR1 is SGHTA and CDR2 is FQGNSA. With 2 bases removed from V and 3 bases from J, the gap between germline ends came to 14 bases. This CDR3 spans 15 amino acids. The CDR3 bases are TGTGCCAGCAGCTTATCGCGCGGCGGGGTCTACGAGCAGTACTTC. It is translated as CASSLSRGGVYEQYF.

The chain has TRBV2 and TRBJ1-1; tentative D call: TRBD1 (5 bases). The ends were cut back, 6 bases at V and 0 bases at J, with 14 bases in the middle. CDR3 size: 15 residues. Per germline, CDR1 SNHLY and CDR2 FYNNEI. The CDR3 sequence: CASSLYRQLNTEAFF. For the CDR3, the DNA is TGTGCCAGCAGCCTTTATCGACAGCTGAACACTGAAGCTTTCTTT.

Turning to this clone: Sequence at one end of the junction differs from germline and may be a read error. The CDR3 DNA reads as TGTGCCAGCAGTGAAGACTCCTACTCCTACGGGCAGTACTTC. Translation gives CASSEDSYSYGQYF. The gene calls are TRBV2 and TRBJ2-7; no firm D call. In germline, CDR1 is SNHLY, CDR2 FYNNEI. This CDR3 is built from 14 residues.

V usage is TRBV9 and J usage is TRBJ1-1; D remains unclear. Looked up from germline, CDR1 is SGDLS and CDR2 is YYNGEE. V lost 0 bases and J lost 1, with 13 bases in between. This CDR3 comprises 16 residues. Here the CDR3 reads CASSVGAGGGNTEAFF. CDR3 nucleotide sequence: TGTGCCAGCAGCGTAGGGGCAGGCGGAGGGAACACTGAAGCTTTCTTT.

This chain connects TRBV5-6 to TRBJ2-7; D gene uncertain. From germline, CDR1 is SGHDT and CDR2 YYEEEE. The CDR3 is made up of 14 amino acids. Trimming took off 4 bases at V and 0 bases at J, with 11 bases between the two ends. In nucleotides, the CDR3 is TGTGCCAGCAGCCCCTCCCCGGCCTCCTACGAGCAGTACTTC. Residues: CASSPSPASYEQYF.

The J gene is TRBJ1-2, the V gene TRBV21-1; TRBD1, as called in the table, went unchecked against the DNA. TRBV21-1 is listed as a pseudogene. The CDR3 is 16 residues long. The CDR3 spells CASSKARTGLNYGYTF. CDR3 sequence (DNA): TGTGCCAGCAGCAAAGCGCGGACAGGGCTAAACTATGGCTACACCTTC.

The chain is built from TRBV7-9 and TRBJ1-4, with D unresolved. The CDR3 sequence is 14 residues long. V was pared by 5 bases and J by 5 bases, with 12 bases between. Germline values: CDR1 SEHNR, CDR2 FQNEAQ (reference sequence). The CDR3 sequence is CASSTWGENEKLFF. The CDR3, as DNA: TGTGCCAGCAGCACATGGGGTGAGAATGAAAAACTGTTTTTT.

The gene calls are TRBV29-1 and TRBJ2-2, with D tentatively TRBD2 (6 bases). Germline CDR1 reads SQVTM; CDR2 reads ANQGSEA. The germline V and J ends were trimmed by 5 bases and 4 bases, with 17 bases remaining between them. The CDR3 consists of 15 residues. CDR3 DNA: TGCAGCGTTCAAGGGTTGAGGGGAGGCACCGGGGAGCTGTTTTTT. This codes for CSVQGLRGGTGELFF.

The rearrangement uses TRBV19 and TRBJ2-7, with 14 bases identical to TRBD2. Trimming at V came to 5 bases and at J to 2 bases, leaving 2 bases not matched to a gene. The CDR3 extends over 15 amino acids. The germline V gene has CDR1 LNHDA and CDR2 SQIVND (reference sequence). The CDR3 sequence: CASSPGLAGAYEQYF. The CDR3 DNA follows: TGTGCCAGTAGTCCGGGACTAGCGGGAGCCTACGAGCAGTACTTC.

The chain has TRBV28 and TRBJ1-2, with a possible D match to TRBD1 (5 bases). The germline gives CDR1 MDHEN, CDR2 SYDVKM. Trimming took 7 bases from V and 8 from J, leaving 14 bases between them. CDR3 length: 12 residues. Written as DNA, the CDR3 is TGTGCCAGCACGAGACAGAAGCGGGGCTACACCTTC. Translated, it gives CASTRQKRGYTF.

The V gene is TRBV27, the J gene TRBJ1-5; D is perhaps TRBD1 (6 bases). Germline CDR1 is MNHEY and CDR2 is SMNVEV (reference sequence). The CDR3 sequence is 14 residues long. The V end was cut by 9 bases, the J end by 2 bases, with 14 bases between. As DNA, the CDR3 is TGTGCCAGTCGACGGTCAGGGGGCAATCAGCCCCAGCATTTT. It codes for CASRRSGGNQPQHF.

The rearrangement links TRBV28 to TRBJ2-7, with D maybe TRBD2 (6 bases). Per germline, CDR1 MDHEN and CDR2 SYDVKM. The CDR3 is 13 residues long. V lost 2 bases and J 2 bases, leaving 7 bases between the germline ends. CDR3 sequence (DNA): TGTGCCAGCAGTTTAGGGGAGGCCTACGAGCAGTACTTC. Translated: CASSLGEAYEQYF.

CDR3 nucleotide sequence: TGTGCCAGCTCCCACGGTGGGCAGGGAAGCACAGATACGCAGTATTTT. Translating it yields CASSHGGQGSTDTQYF. The rearrangement links TRBV18 to TRBJ2-3, with a tentative D call TRBD1 (5 bases). Germline V gives CDR1 KGHSH, CDR2 LQKENI. The CDR3 length is 16 residues. Trimming took 6 bases from V and 0 from J, leaving 16 bases between them. Variable domain in full (rest from reference TRBV18 and TRBJ2-3): NAGVMQNPRHLVRRRGQEARLRCSPMKGHSHVYWYRQLPEEGLKFMVYLQKENIIDESGMPKERFSAEFPKEGPSILRIQQVVRGDSAAYFCASSHGGQGSTDTQYFGPGTRLTVL.